Listed here is a single TCR beta chain. Participants spanned ages roughly 18 to 90 years and resided in 20 to 30 US areas. In assigning cohorts, the study relied on participant-reported clinical history. The germline CDR1 and CDR2 sequences are LGHDT and YNNKEL (reference sequence). Trimming removed 1 base from V and 5 bases from J, with 11 bases in between. The CDR3 covers 14 residues. This entry comes from a study of blood T cell repertoires in COVID-19. Whole-study context: From T cells, B-cell-depleted T cells, or PBMCs came the material, which was cDNA or gDNA.

Original handling: How many nucleated cells were present was estimated from reference gene primer amplification. This table comes from immunoSEQ multiplex PCR, and its TCRdb copy is limited to in-frame clones, with some not included. V and J calls and clone size are copied from that table; D and trimming were computed from the DNA. Found here are about 220,000 clones, 65% to 85% of them singletons; the top ten hold less than 7%. V is TRBV3-1 (or the pseudogene TRBV3-2) and J is TRBJ1-1, with unresolved D. Sequenced material: PBMCs or T cells enriched from blood (not recorded which). This TCR came from a woman in her thirties or forties who had recovered from COVID-19. CDR3 DNA sequence: TGTGCCAGCAGCCAAGGAGGGAAAGGGACTGAAGCTTTCTTT. This gives the protein CASSQGGKGTEAFF.